These 10 T cell receptor beta chains were all obtained from the same sample, sequenced in a study of cytomegalovirus exposure and HLA in healthy donors. The PCR used 60 Vbeta and 13 Jbeta primers. Data came from immunoSEQ multiplex PCR; TCRdb stores just in-frame clones and leaves some out. This table holds 140,000 to 150,000 clones, roughly 75% found once. Sequenced input: PBMCs. The receptors were gathered from a female donor in good health and CMV-seronegative.

CDR3 amino acids: CASSLRTAQGGYTF. The CDR3 DNA follows: TGTGCCAGCAGCCTGAGGACAGCCCAAGGGGGCTACACCTTC. This chain connects TRBV7-2 to TRBJ1-2; TRBD1 might be the D (6 bases). From germline, CDR1 is SGHTA and CDR2 FQGNSA. This CDR3 is built from 14 residues. With 5 bases removed from V and 8 bases from J, the gap between germline ends came to 18 bases. Filled out from reference TRBV7-2 and TRBJ1-2, the complete variable domain reads GAGVSQSPSNKVTEKGKDVELRCDPISGHTALYWYRQSLGQGLEFLIYFQGNSAPDKSGLPSDRFSAERTGGSVSTLTIQRTQQEDSAVYLCASSLRTAQGGYTFGSGTRLTVV.

The chain uses TRBV19 and TRBJ2-2, with TRBD1 matching over 7 bases. Trimming removed 6 bases from V and 4 bases from J; junction bases left unmatched: 5. This CDR3 comprises 14 residues. The germline gives CDR1 LNHDA, CDR2 SQIVND (reference sequence). CDR3 loop: CASSPDRATGELFF. In DNA form, the CDR3 reads TGTGCCAGTAGCCCCGACAGGGCCACCGGGGAGCTGTTTTTT.

The genes are TRBV9 and TRBJ2-7; TRBD1 aligns across 11 bases. The CDR3 consists of 15 residues. Per the germline V gene, CDR1 is SGDLS and CDR2 is YYNGEE. The J segment lost 6 bases and the V segment lost 6 bases, leaving 11 bases of the junction unmatched. The CDR3 DNA follows: TGTGCCAGCAACCTTTGGGGACAGGGGGTTGGCGAGCAGTACTTC. Translated, it gives CASNLWGQGVGEQYF.

The chain joins TRBV7-2 to TRBJ2-1; 9 bases fit TRBD1. The CDR3 has 15 residues. V shed 3 bases, J shed 5 bases, and the junction held 5 bases outside the gene matches. From germline, CDR1 is SGHTA and CDR2 FQGNSA. In DNA, the CDR3 is TGTGCCAGCAGCTTTGGGACAGGGTGGAACAATGAGCAGTTCTTC. This translates into CASSFGTGWNNEQFF. Filled out from reference TRBV7-2 and TRBJ2-1, the complete variable domain reads GAGVSQSPSNKVTEKGKDVELRCDPISGHTALYWYRQSLGQGLEFLIYFQGNSAPDKSGLPSDRFSAERTGGSVSTLTIQRTQQEDSAVYLCASSFGTGWNNEQFFGPGTRLTVL.

This clone was counted once. This chain connects TRBV9 to TRBJ2-3, with TRBD2 identical over 8 bases. This CDR3 spans 15 amino acids. Germline assignment: CDR1 SGDLS and CDR2 YYNGEE. V lost 4 bases to trimming and J lost 4 bases; unmatched junction nucleotides: 8. CDR3 in DNA: TGTGCCAGCAGCCGAGTAGCGGGGACGGCAGATACGCAGTATTTT. The encoded protein is CASSRVAGTADTQYF. Variable domain in full (rest from reference TRBV9 and TRBJ2-3): DSGVTQTPKHLITATGQRVTLRCSPRSGDLSVYWYQQSLDQGLQFLIQYYNGEERAKGNILERFSAQQFPDLHSELNLSSLELGDSALYFCASSRVAGTADTQYFGPGTRLTVL.

The chain joins TRBV27 to TRBJ2-3, with TRBD2 as a possible D gene (6 bases). CDR3 length equals 16 residues. The germline CDR1 and CDR2 sequences are MNHEY and SMNVEV (reference sequence). V lost 5 bases and J lost 4, with 19 bases in between. In DNA form, the CDR3 reads TGTGCCAGCAGTGGACCACTAGCCCTCGGGGCAGATACGCAGTATTTT. It is translated as CASSGPLALGADTQYF.

This chain links TRBV2 with TRBJ1-1, with a tentative D call TRBD1 (5 bases). The CDR3 sequence is 17 residues long. Germline CDR1 and CDR2: SNHLY and FYNNEI. V was pared by 3 bases and J by 1 base, with 18 bases between. The chain's CDR3 is CASSEGQGSVGNTEAFF. The CDR3 coding sequence is TGTGCCAGCAGTGAGGGCCAGGGTAGTGTTGGGAACACTGAAGCTTTCTTT. Based on the CDR3 plus reference TRBV2 and TRBJ1-1, the full variable domain is EPEVTQTPSHQVTQMGQEVILRCVPISNHLYFYWYRQILGQKVEFLVSFYNNEISEKSEIFDDQFSVERPDGSNFTLKIRSTKLEDSAMYFCASSEGQGSVGNTEAFFGQGTRLTVV.

This clone was picked up one time. The CDR3 DNA sequence: TGTGCCACCAGCAGAGGGACTAGCGGGATTACAGATACGCAGTATTTT. Its protein product is CATSRGTSGITDTQYF. The chain recombines TRBV15 with TRBJ2-3, with 12 bases lining up with TRBD2. This CDR3 is built from 16 residues. CDR1 LNHNV and CDR2 YYDKDF come from the germline V gene (reference sequence). V gave up 1 base and J gave up 3 bases; unmatched junction bases: 2.

This clone was observed a few times. This CDR3 reads CASSLPLEDTQYF. For the CDR3, the DNA is TGTGCCAGCAGCTTGCCTCTGGAGGATACGCAGTATTTT. This rearrangement joins TRBV5-4 to TRBJ2-3; D remains unclear. CDR1 and CDR2 from the germline V gene are SGHNT and YYREEE (reference sequence). V was pared by 1 base and J by 6 bases, with 9 bases between. The CDR3 is 13 amino acids.

V is TRBV11-2 and J is TRBJ2-5, with TRBD2 matching 7 bases. Trimming cost V 1 base and J 4 bases; bases outside gene matches: 6. Germline V gives CDR1 SGHAT, CDR2 FQNNGV. This CDR3 region has 15 residues. The CDR3 is CASSLAPGRAETQYF. CDR3 bases: TGTGCCAGCAGCTTAGCTCCTGGGAGGGCAGAGACCCAGTACTTC.